The entry below describes one T cell receptor beta chain. The antigen is unknown. The source of the sample is a study of cytomegalovirus exposure and HLA in healthy donors. Study in general: Earlier work reported 95 million to 130 million unique TCR beta sequences from some 180 million T cells. The study, taken as a whole, reports: With later analysis, a missense DCLRE1C variant became linked to TCR beta V- and J-gene trimming. Most likely, a cluster of highly shared sequence variants arose as a sequencing artifact. In a later analysis, an Asian-associated ancestry cluster reportedly showed fewer N-insertions than the roughly 690-donor mean.

Primers: 60 Vbeta forward and 13 Jbeta reverse. The assay was immunoSEQ multiplex PCR, and TCRdb's table has in-frame clones only and misses some. The data show 150,000 to 200,000 clones, 80% to 85% seen once. CDR1 and CDR2 (germline): MNHEY, SMNVEV (reference sequence). The CDR3 length is 15 residues. The J segment lost 3 bases and the V segment lost 5 bases, leaving 10 bases of the junction unmatched. The origin of this receptor is a woman aged 40 to 50 in good health and CMV-seronegative. The J gene is TRBJ2-7, the V gene TRBV27, with 7 bases matching TRBD2. Sequenced input: PBMCs. CDR3 loop: CASSRAASGYYEQYF. The CDR3 bases are TGTGCCAGCAGTCGTGCCGCTAGCGGTTACTACGAGCAGTACTTC.